This T cell receptor beta chain was recovered during a study of radiotherapy plus CTLA-4 blockade in lung cancer listed by TCRdb under 2018. General notes on the study: Among the enrolled patients, approximately 17% had an objective response, and roughly 30% reached disease control.

Here is what the overall study found, with its caveats: The strongest predictors of response, as reported, were early dynamic changes in blood T cell clones along with a rise in serum interferon-beta after radiation. After treatment with radiotherapy and ipilimumab, TCR clones that came from tumors expanded in the peripheral blood.

In this study, focal radiation therapy paired with CTLA-4 blockade (ipilimumab) was tested in patients who had chemo-refractory metastatic non-small-cell lung cancer. Libraries were made using the immunoSEQ multiplex PCR assay. Drawn from immuneACCESS, this table holds only the in-frame rearrangements with V and J called that TCRdb kept. Clones are partly lost; checked studies trace under half to an unresolved V gene and leave the rest unexplained. The sample profile shows tens of thousands of clones; roughly four fifths of them were found once. The top ten clonotypes cover 0.82% of the sample. From the germline V gene, CDR1 is KGHSH and CDR2 is LQKENI. The junction carries 20 bases between V and J, which are trimmed by 6 bases and 9 bases respectively. From its cysteine to its phenylalanine, the CDR3 spans 15 amino acids. CDR3 DNA only is kept here, 45 bases in frame from base 1. In the case of this clone: The specificity of this receptor is unknown. No much larger clonotype is one base removed from it; base qualities were not supplied.

This receptor was obtained from a human donor with non-small cell lung cancer who had stable disease on radiotherapy plus ipilimumab. Recombination linked TRBV18 to TRBJ1-4, with the identity of the D gene unclear. The material sequenced was peripheral blood, taken from a patient treated with radiotherapy plus ipilimumab. The CDR3 region: CASSPETPHGKKLFF. The sequenced DNA: TGTGCCAGCTCTCCCGAGACACCCCACGGGAAAAAACTGTTTTTT.